In this sample, the clone carrying this TCR beta chain turned up once. Its target is not known. The table came from immunoSEQ multiplex PCR; TCRdb's copy has only in-frame clones and leaves some out. The sample holds approximately 110,000 clones; 88% are singletons and the top ten take more than 3.5%. Trimming removed 0 bases at V and 2 bases at J, with 11 bases between. The CDR3 has 15 residues. From germline, CDR1 is SGHNT and CDR2 YENEEA. The data derive from a study of T cell responses to AZD1222 COVID-19 vaccine. Study-level findings and limits: Just six AZD1222 recipients tested seropositive at baseline.

The chain links TRBV11-3 to TRBJ2-7, with TRBD2 as a possible D gene (6 bases). This TCR derives from an adult in good health. The sample consisted of peripheral blood, taken on day 0 of AZD1222 vaccination. The CDR3 DNA sequence: TGTGCCAGCAGCTTAGATCTCGGGGGACCCTACGAGCAGTACTTC. As protein: CASSLDLGGPYEQYF.